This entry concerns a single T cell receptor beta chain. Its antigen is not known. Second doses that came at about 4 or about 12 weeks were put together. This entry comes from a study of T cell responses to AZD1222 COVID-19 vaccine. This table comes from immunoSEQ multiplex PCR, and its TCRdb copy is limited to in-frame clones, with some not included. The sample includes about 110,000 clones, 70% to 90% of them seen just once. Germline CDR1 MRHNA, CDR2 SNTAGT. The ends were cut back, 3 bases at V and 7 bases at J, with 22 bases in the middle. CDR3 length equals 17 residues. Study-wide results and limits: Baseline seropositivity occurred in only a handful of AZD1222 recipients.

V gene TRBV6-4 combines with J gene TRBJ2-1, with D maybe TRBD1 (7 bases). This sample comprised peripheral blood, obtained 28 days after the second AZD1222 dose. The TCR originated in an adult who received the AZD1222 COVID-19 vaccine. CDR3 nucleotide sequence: TGTGCCAGCAGTGATACTGGCGGAGGGGTCAGGGGGAATGAGCAGTTCTTC. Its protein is CASSDTGGGVRGNEQFF.